One sample yielded the 21 T cell receptor beta chains listed below, sequenced in a study of blood T cell repertoires in COVID-19 (TCRdb year 2020). Receptors were amplified or captured by the immunoSEQ multiplex PCR assay. TCRdb limited this immuneACCESS table to in-frame rearrangements with V and J called. A share of clones is missing; checked studies link under half to unresolved V genes, and the rest is unexplained. The sample profile shows about 250,000 clones; 70% to 90% of them were found once. Clones ranked in the top ten supply about 2.1% of the sample. Material: peripheral blood. All receptors come from a woman aged 40-49 years who had recovered from COVID-19.

The rearrangement joins TRBV7-9 to TRBJ2-5, with 12 bases lining up with TRBD1. The CDR3 is 15 amino acids. Germline CDR1 reads SEHNR; CDR2 reads FQNEAQ (reference sequence). J lost 5 bases, V lost 4 bases, and 5 bases had no gene match. The CDR3 spells CASSYGTGGEETQYF. Written as DNA, the CDR3 is TGTGCCAGCAGCTACGGGACAGGGGGCGAGGAGACCCAGTACTTC.

The rearrangement links TRBV3-1 (or the pseudogene TRBV3-2) to TRBJ2-7; 10 nucleotides match TRBD1. V lost 7 bases, J lost 2 bases, and 5 bases stayed unmatched. CDR1 and CDR2 from the germline V gene are LGHDT and YNNKEL (reference sequence). The CDR3 loop spans 14 amino acids. CDR3: CASTRTGGAYEQYF. CDR3 coding DNA: TGTGCCAGCACTCGGACAGGGGGGGCCTACGAGCAGTACTTC.

This chain links TRBV5-1 with TRBJ2-7; TRBD2 agrees at 11 bases. The CDR3 spans 16 residues. Germline trimming cut 0 bases from V and 4 bases from J; bases unmatched to any gene: 6. Germline V gene sequence: CDR1 SGHRS, CDR2 YFSETQ. Written as DNA, the CDR3 is TGCGCCAGCAGCTTGGGAACATTAGCGGGAGGGTACGAGCAGTACTTC. Translation gives CASSLGTLAGGYEQYF.

V is TRBV30 and J is TRBJ1-3; no reliable D call. There are 14 residues in the CDR3. Between the trimmed V and J ends, which lost 2 bases and 0 bases, there was a span of 8 bases. Per the germline V gene, CDR1 is GTSNPN and CDR2 is SVGIG (reference sequence). The CDR3 bases are TGTGCCTGGAGTCCACAGAGCTCTGGAAACACCATATATTTT. Its translation: CAWSPQSSGNTIYF.

This chain uses TRBV28 with TRBJ1-2; D possibly corresponds to TRBD1 (6 bases). CDR3 length: 11 residues. The germline V gene has CDR1 MDHEN and CDR2 SYDVKM. Trimming removed 6 bases at V and 7 bases at J, with 9 bases between. CDR3 DNA: TGTGCCAGCAGCGGACAGAGTGGCTACACCTTC. Its protein is CASSGQSGYTF.

V usage is TRBV30 and J usage is TRBJ1-2, with D unresolved. CDR1 GTSNPN and CDR2 SVGIG come from the germline V gene (reference sequence). Trimming pared 0 bases from V and 6 bases from J, leaving 26 bases between. This CDR3 contains 18 residues. CDR3: CAWSVLRPVRYLIDGYTF. The CDR3 DNA is TGTGCCTGGAGTGTACTACGTCCAGTAAGGTATTTAATCGATGGCTACACCTTC.

The J gene is TRBJ1-2, the V gene TRBV7-2, with unresolved D. V was pared by 5 bases and J by 8 bases, with 12 bases between. Germline values: CDR1 SGHTA, CDR2 FQGNSA. CDR3 length: 12 residues. DNA for the CDR3: TGTGCCAGCAGCCAGGAGAGGGTAGGCTACACCTTC. Residues: CASSQERVGYTF.

A few counts support this clone. This chain joins TRBV5-1 and TRBJ1-1; 7 positions agree with TRBD1. From germline, CDR1 is SGHRS and CDR2 YFSETQ. The J segment lost 11 bases and the V segment lost 1 base, leaving 8 bases of the junction unmatched. This CDR3 has 13 amino acids. For the CDR3, the DNA is TGCGCCAGCAGCTTGACAGGGGCGCCGGGGGCTTTCTTT. Amino acid sequence: CASSLTGAPGAFF. The full variable domain, in which reference TRBV5-1 and TRBJ1-1 provide the parts outside the CDR3, is KAGVTQTPRYLIKTRGQQVTLSCSPISGHRSVSWYQQTPGQGLQFLFEYFSETQRNKGNFPGRFSGRQFSNSRSEMNVSTLELGDSALYLCASSLTGAPGAFFGQGTRLTVV.

Here the CDR3 DNA reads TGCGCCAGCAGCTTCGGACAGGGGAGAGGAACCGGGGAGCTGTTTTTT. Translated: CASSFGQGRGTGELFF. The chain links TRBV5-1 to TRBJ2-2, with 9 bases matching TRBD1. The CDR3 loop spans 16 amino acids. CDR1 SGHRS and CDR2 YFSETQ come from the germline V gene. The ends lost 2 bases at V and 5 bases at J; junction bases unmatched: 7.

The chain is built from TRBV19 and TRBJ1-2; D is ambiguous. Germline CDR1 LNHDA, CDR2 SQIVND (reference sequence). V shed 4 bases and J shed 6 bases, with 9 bases lying between them. The CDR3 has 12 amino acids. The DNA of the CDR3 is TGTGCCAGTAGTACGGGGTTCGATGGCTACACCTTC. It specifies CASSTGFDGYTF.

The V gene is TRBV7-3, the J gene TRBJ2-5; a weak D match, TRBD1 (5 bases). With 0 bases removed from V and 0 bases from J, the gap between germline ends came to 8 bases. CDR1 and CDR2 (germline): SGHTA, FQGTGA. CDR3 size: 15 residues. In DNA, the CDR3 is TGTGCCAGCAGCTTAACAGGGGCCTACCAAGAGACCCAGTACTTC. The encoded protein is CASSLTGAYQETQYF.

The chain recombines TRBV14 with TRBJ1-2; possibly TRBD1 for D (5 bases). Trimming shortened V by 4 bases and J by 6 bases, and 21 bases separated the two germline ends. Germline CDR1 is SGHDN and CDR2 is FVKESK. The CDR3 consists of 16 residues. CDR3 loop: CASSPEYPKRGDGYTF. CDR3 bases: TGTGCCAGCAGCCCGGAGTACCCCAAGCGGGGGGATGGCTACACCTTC.

The genes are TRBV19 and TRBJ2-5; TRBD2 is a possible D gene (5 bases). Trimming took off 2 bases at V and 2 bases at J, with 6 bases between the two ends. The CDR3 covers 13 residues. Per germline, CDR1 LNHDA and CDR2 SQIVND (reference sequence). CDR3 protein: CASSIRGQETQYF. CDR3 in DNA: TGTGCCAGTAGTATACGGGGACAAGAGACCCAGTACTTC. The whole variable domain, remainder taken from reference TRBV19 and TRBJ2-5, is DGGITQSPKYLFRKEGQNVTLSCEQNLNHDAMYWYRQDPGQGLRLIYYSQIVNDFQKGDIAEGYSVSREKKESFPLTVTSAQKNPTAFYLCASSIRGQETQYFGPGTRLLVL.

This clone has only one observation. The CDR3 is CASSHPPQQAIYNSPLHF. CDR3 coding DNA: TGTGCCAGCAGCCATCCCCCCCAGCAGGCTATTTATAATTCACCCCTCCACTTT. The chain carries TRBV4-2 and TRBJ1-6; D not resolved. Germline CDR1 is LGHNA and CDR2 is YNFKEQ. V lost 3 bases to trimming and J lost 4 bases, with 19 bases between them. The length of the CDR3 is 18 residues.

The count of this clone is one. This chain links TRBV19 with TRBJ2-3, with 8 bases identical to TRBD1. Germline V CDR1 and CDR2: LNHDA, SQIVND (reference sequence). The CDR3 sequence is 15 residues long. Trimming took 7 bases from V and 1 from J; bases not matched to a gene: 7. Written as DNA, the CDR3 is TGTGCCAGTACCTCGGACAGGGTGGGCACAGATACGCAGTATTTT. It translates to CASTSDRVGTDTQYF.

The chain is built from TRBV7-3 and TRBJ2-1; 10 nucleotides line up with TRBD1. The V segment lost 1 base and the J segment 4 bases; nucleotides outside the gene matches: 1. This CDR3 has 15 amino acids. Germline CDR1 reads SGHTA; CDR2 reads FQGTGA. CDR3 nucleotide sequence: TGTGCCAGCAGCTTAATGGGACAGGGGTACAATGAGCAGTTCTTC. Protein sequence: CASSLMGQGYNEQFF.

V and J are TRBV6-2 or TRBV6-3 and TRBJ1-5; 7 nucleotides line up with TRBD1. The CDR3 spans 16 residues. The J segment lost 10 bases and the V segment lost 2 bases, leaving 14 bases of the junction unmatched. Per germline, CDR1 MNHEY and CDR2 SVGEGT. The CDR3 bases are TGTGCCAGCAGTTACCGTGGGGACAGCCCATCGGCCCCCCAGCATTTT. This sequence encodes CASSYRGDSPSAPQHF.

This clone was seen more than once but under ten times. The genes are TRBV3-1 (or the pseudogene TRBV3-2) and TRBJ1-5, with D perhaps TRBD1 (6 bases). Trimming took 1 base from V and 4 from J, leaving 14 bases between them. The V gene's germline CDR1 is LGHDT and CDR2 YNNKEL (reference sequence). This CDR3 contains 16 residues. CDR3: CASSQGMGARNQPQHF. CDR3 nucleotides: TGTGCCAGCAGCCAAGGGATGGGGGCAAGGAATCAGCCCCAGCATTTT.

The chain recombines TRBV3-1 (or the pseudogene TRBV3-2) with TRBJ2-7; 7 bases line up with TRBD1. The J segment lost 1 base and the V segment lost 2 bases, leaving 2 bases of the junction unmatched. Germline V gene lookup returns CDR1 LGHDT and CDR2 YNNKEL (reference sequence). The CDR3 loop spans 14 amino acids. This CDR3 is CASSQRGQSYEQYF. The CDR3 DNA sequence: TGTGCCAGCAGCCAACGGGGACAGTCCTACGAGCAGTACTTC.

This chain connects TRBV7-9 to TRBJ2-2, with D possibly matching TRBD1 (5 bases). With 1 base removed from V and 7 bases from J, the gap between germline ends came to 10 bases. This CDR3 has 14 amino acids. Germline V gene sequence: CDR1 SEHNR, CDR2 FQNEAQ (reference sequence). DNA of the CDR3: TGTGCCAGCAGCTTAGGACAGTACAACGGGGAGCTGTTTTTT. Translating gives CASSLGQYNGELFF.

The rearrangement uses TRBV6-5 and TRBJ1-2; 8 bases are shared with TRBD1. The trim removed 6 bases at V and 7 bases at J, leaving 4 bases unmatched. Germline loops: CDR1 MNHEY, CDR2 SVGAGI. The CDR3 is made up of 12 amino acids. CDR3 nucleotide sequence: TGTGCCAGCAGGACAGGGGTGGGTGGCTACACCTTC. Its translation is CASRTGVGGYTF.